This T cell receptor beta chain was captured in a study of T-cell memory formation after mild COVID-19. From 5'RACE with constant-segment primers came TCR alpha and TCR beta cDNA libraries that carried sample barcodes and UMIs. Via MiXCR, TCRdb re-called the 5' RACE reads, giving one row per CDR3 protein. The table has about 400,000 distinct CDR3 sequences, around an eighth seen once. The CDR3 totals 16 residues. V lost 1 base and J lost 2; bases outside the gene matches: 4. Germline values: CDR1 SGHVS, CDR2 FQNEAQ. As concerns this clonotype: Its specificity is not known.

Study outcomes and limitations: Day 37-peaking second-wave clones had unconfirmed SARS-CoV-2 specificity. Cross-reactive memory appears to have joined, as suggested by some responding clones showing up in pre-infection memory. Clones that shrank (day 15 to 85) were balanced CD4/CD8, whereas later expanders leaned CD4+.

Input material: PBMCs or a T cell subset sorted from them (not recorded which). The V gene is TRBV7-8, the J gene TRBJ2-5; 10 bases line up with TRBD2. This TCR came from a young man who had mild COVID-19 (a few samples of this study predate the infection). Cell type and time point are not known. The CDR3 sequence is CASSLEERGGQETQYF. Here the CDR3 DNA reads TGTGCCAGCAGCTTAGAAGAGCGGGGGGGGCAAGAGACCCAGTACTTC.